This T cell receptor (beta chain) is drawn from a study of type 1 and type 2 diabetes patients. In germline, CDR1 is MDHEN, CDR2 SYDVKM. V lost 5 bases and J lost 3, with 11 bases in between. The CDR3 contains 13 residues. Genomic DNA was the PCR template. The TCR beta CDR3 region was amplified using 30 forward and 13 reverse primers. TCRdb re-derived calls from the multiplex PCR reads in MiXCR, one entry per CDR3 protein. Among 250,000 or so distinct CDR3 sequences listed, roughly 50% were seen once. The rearrangement joins TRBV28 to TRBJ2-7, with a possible D match to TRBD1 (5 bases). The sequenced material came from peripheral blood mononuclear cells (PBMCs). This clonotype was sampled from a man between 18 and 29 years old with type 2 diabetes. CDR3 coding DNA: TGTGCCAGCAGTGACGACAGAGACTACGAGCAGTACTTC. Its protein product is CASSDDRDYEQYF. Using reference TRBV28 and TRBJ2-7 for the parts outside the CDR3, the full variable domain is DVKVTQSSRYLVKRTGEKVFLECVQDMDHENMFWYRQDPGLGLRLIYFSYDVKMKEKGDIPEGYSVSREKKERFSLILESASTNQTSMYLCASSDDRDYEQYFGPGTRLTVT.